The next 17 T cell receptor beta chains were all read from a single sample in a study of PD-L1 blockade in urothelial cancer. The time point is: pretreatment peripheral blood. Profiled with immunoSEQ multiplex PCR; TCRdb holds only in-frame clones, not every one. The table records over 65,000 clones, almost 90% of them present only once. Sequenced here: PBMCs, sampled around atezolizumab (anti-PD-L1) treatment. Receptors originate from a man aged 65 to 85 with urothelial cancer.

In this sample, this clone turned up once. This chain connects TRBV30 to TRBJ2-3; the D is unclear. The length of the CDR3 is 13 residues. Trimming shortened V by 3 bases and J by 4 bases, and 11 bases separated the two germline ends. Germline CDR1 is GTSNPN and CDR2 is SVGIG (reference sequence). The CDR3 bases are TGTGCCTGGAGACGAGCAGGCCCAGATACGCAGTATTTT. Encoded protein: CAWRRAGPDTQYF.

The V call is TRBV7-9, the J call TRBJ2-5; a possible D gene is TRBD2 (5 bases). Germline V lookup: CDR1 SEHNR, CDR2 FQNEAQ (reference sequence). The CDR3 loop spans 16 amino acids. V shed 4 bases and J shed 1 base, with 16 bases lying between them. The CDR3 loop is CASSSLLSVVQETQYF. The CDR3 nucleotides are TGTGCCAGCAGCTCTCTACTTAGCGTAGTCCAAGAGACCCAGTACTTC. Drawing the rest from reference TRBV7-9 and TRBJ2-5, the complete variable domain is DTGVSQNPRHKITKRGQNVTFRCDPISEHNRLYWYRQTLGQGPEFLTYFQNEAQLEKSRLLSDRFSAERPKGSFSTLEIQRTEQGDSAMYLCASSSLLSVVQETQYFGPGTRLLVL.

This clone was observed a few times. The rearrangement links TRBV10-1 to TRBJ2-1; the match to TRBD2 covers 16 bases. Germline trimming cut 3 bases from V and 8 bases from J; bases unmatched to any gene: 1. The CDR3 sequence is 15 residues long. CDR1 and CDR2 from the germline V gene are WNHNN and SYGVQD (reference sequence). CDR3 nucleotides: TGCGCCAGCAGTGATGGGACTAGCGGGAGGGATGAGCAGTTCTTC. Its protein product is CASSDGTSGRDEQFF.

This clone was picked up a small number of times. The CDR3 spells CSVVTGQERNEQFF. The CDR3, as DNA: TGCAGCGTTGTAACGGGACAGGAAAGGAATGAGCAGTTCTTC. V usage is TRBV29-1 and J usage is TRBJ2-1; 8 bases align to TRBD1. Germline CDR1 is SQVTM and CDR2 is ANQGSEA. Trimming took 4 bases from V and 7 from J; bases not matched to a gene: 9. This CDR3 contains 14 residues.

This clone was seen only a few times. The V and J genes are TRBV19 and TRBJ2-7; TRBD1 is a possible D gene (5 bases). Germline V lookup: CDR1 LNHDA, CDR2 SQIVND (reference sequence). Trimming took 1 base from V and 3 from J, leaving 13 bases between them. The CDR3 has 15 residues. CDR3 in DNA: TGTGCCAGTAGTATAGGTTGGGGCGAGGTCTACGAGCAGTACTTC. Its protein product is CASSIGWGEVYEQYF.

The chain uses TRBV5-1 and TRBJ2-2, with 15 nucleotides matching TRBD2. Germline V gives CDR1 SGHRS, CDR2 YFSETQ. V dropped 2 bases and J dropped 3; count of bases not matched to a gene: 11. The CDR3 sequence is 20 residues long. CDR3 protein: CASSFLGLAGGTSYTGELFF. DNA for the CDR3: TGCGCCAGCAGCTTCTTAGGACTAGCGGGAGGGACATCCTACACCGGGGAGCTGTTTTTT.

The rearrangement uses TRBV29-1 and TRBJ2-5; D ambiguous. The CDR3 spans 13 residues. Germline CDR1 SQVTM, CDR2 ANQGSEA. Trimming shortened V by 3 bases and J by 1 base, and 9 bases separated the two germline ends. The CDR3 is CSVEQNLQETQYF. The CDR3 DNA follows: TGCAGCGTTGAGCAGAACCTCCAAGAGACCCAGTACTTC.

This clone appeared once. The chain employs TRBV7-9 and TRBJ2-3, with TRBD2 as a possible D gene (6 bases). CDR3 size: 14 residues. Germline-derived CDR1 and CDR2 are SEHNR and FQNEAQ (reference sequence). The V gene lost 3 bases and the J gene lost 1 base, with 8 bases spanning the gap. CDR3 sequence: CASSFSSGTDTQYF. The CDR3 DNA reads as TGTGCCAGCAGCTTTTCTAGCGGCACAGATACGCAGTATTTT.

The CDR3 sequence: CATSPGTGGFEQYF. In DNA form, the CDR3 reads TGTGCCACCAGCCCCGGGACAGGGGGCTTCGAGCAGTACTTC. The V gene is TRBV15, the J gene TRBJ2-7, with 12 bases that match TRBD1. This CDR3 has 14 residues. The ends lost 5 bases at V and 6 bases at J; junction bases unmatched: 5. The germline gives CDR1 LNHNV, CDR2 YYDKDF (reference sequence).

This chain links TRBV10-3 with TRBJ2-2, with a possible D match to TRBD2 (5 bases). The germline CDR1 and CDR2 sequences are ENHRY and SYGVKD. Trimming cost V 7 bases and J 6 bases, with 18 bases left between them. The CDR3 loop spans 15 amino acids. CDR3 sequence reads: CAIKEGATRAGELFF. DNA of the CDR3: TGTGCCATCAAAGAGGGAGCAACCCGGGCCGGGGAGCTGTTTTTT.

This chain connects TRBV5-4 to TRBJ1-1; TRBD1 is a possible D gene (5 bases). Deletions cut 3 bases from V and 4 bases from J, with 13 bases between. Per the germline V gene, CDR1 is SGHNT and CDR2 is YYREEE (reference sequence). The CDR3 covers 14 residues. CDR3 region: CASSSIRGSTEAFF. In DNA form, the CDR3 reads TGTGCCAGCAGCTCAATAAGGGGATCCACTGAAGCTTTCTTT.

The table lists this clone with a count of one. The genes are TRBV28 and TRBJ2-1, with D maybe TRBD2 (6 bases). Germline V gene data show CDR1 as MDHEN and CDR2 as SYDVKM. There are 15 residues in the CDR3. V dropped 8 bases and J dropped 2 bases, with 16 bases sitting between them. CDR3 nucleotides: TGTGCCAGCGCCGTACGGGACTCTACCTACAATGAGCAGTTCTTC. Amino acid sequence: CASAVRDSTYNEQFF.

The J gene is TRBJ2-2, the V gene TRBV19, with D maybe TRBD1 (6 bases). Trimming removed 0 bases from V and 7 bases from J, with 15 bases in between. The CDR3 sequence is 16 residues long. CDR1 and CDR2 (germline): LNHDA, SQIVND (reference sequence). CDR3 in DNA: TGTGCCAGTAGTATAGATAGGGCAGGGGTTGTCGGGGAGCTGTTTTTT. Protein sequence: CASSIDRAGVVGELFF.

The chain recombines TRBV28 with TRBJ2-7; D is perhaps TRBD1 (6 bases). The CDR3 runs to 12 residues. In germline, CDR1 is MDHEN, CDR2 SYDVKM. The V and J ends lost 5 bases and 9 bases respectively, with 14 bases between them. Here the CDR3 DNA reads TGTGCCAGCAGTGAACAGGGTAGGAGGCAGTACTTC. Protein product: CASSEQGRRQYF.

The chain couples TRBV5-1 to TRBJ1-1, with D perhaps matching TRBD1 (6 bases). V gave up 4 bases and J gave up 0 bases, with 13 bases separating them. In germline, CDR1 is SGHRS, CDR2 YFSETQ. The length of the CDR3 is 15 residues. The CDR3 sequence is CASSITGTLNTEAFF. CDR3 bases: TGCGCCAGCAGCATCACCGGGACACTGAACACTGAAGCTTTCTTT.

The V and J genes are TRBV9 and TRBJ2-3, with 14 bases aligning to TRBD2. Unmatched junction bases numbered 5, after V lost 4 bases and J lost 4 bases. The germline CDR1 and CDR2 sequences are SGDLS and YYNGEE. The CDR3 extends over 16 amino acids. CDR3 in DNA: TGTGCCAGCAGCAATGGACTAGCGGGAGGCGCAGATACGCAGTATTTT. Amino acids: CASSNGLAGGADTQYF.

The chain combines TRBV9 with TRBJ2-1, with 7 positions matching TRBD2. CDR1 is SGDLS and CDR2 is YYNGEE in the germline V gene. The CDR3 runs to 15 residues. With V trimmed by 1 base and J by 1 base, 2 bases remained unmatched. The CDR3 reads CASSVSSGSYNEQFF. CDR3 nucleotides: TGTGCCAGCAGCGTAAGTAGCGGGTCCTACAATGAGCAGTTCTTC.